This TCR beta chain stems from a study of CD8 T cells in ankylosing spondylitis. Broader study findings: There was reportedly significant enrichment of clones that were disease-linked in matched ankylosing spondylitis synovial fluid. In reactive arthritis synovial fluid and blood, some motif variants had been reported before. Clones linked to disease, bearing a CD8+ phenotype, were relatively rare in peripheral blood. A motif in TCR beta, a set of 8 or 9 highly homologous variants, appeared characteristic of ankylosing spondylitis blood.

CDR1 SQVTM and CDR2 ANQGSEA come from the germline V gene. Trimming took off 6 bases at V and 2 bases at J, with 12 bases between the two ends. The CDR3 is 13 residues long. TCRdb used MiXCR to reprocess the 5' RACE reads, holding one entry per CDR3 protein. The data hold roughly 200,000 distinct CDR3 sequences, with roughly 24% observed a single time. For this clonotype: Antigen unknown.

This receptor was taken from a male donor with ankylosing spondylitis or in good health (not recorded which). The material sequenced was blood, either unsorted or a sorted T cell fraction (not recorded which). This chain connects TRBV29-1 to TRBJ2-3; tentatively, D is TRBD2 (6 bases). The CDR3 nucleotides read TGCAGCGTCGGAGGGACTGTCACAGATACGCAGTATTTT. Its protein product is CSVGGTVTDTQYF.